This record looks at one T cell receptor (beta chain) sequence and its context. The specificity of this receptor is unknown. No much larger clone is present one base from it, and per-base qualities are unavailable. The entry originates in a study of cytomegalovirus exposure and HLA in healthy donors (dated 2017 in TCRdb). A note on the overall study: According to an earlier analysis of a few hundred of the donors, roughly 180 million T cells yielded 90 million to 130 million unique TCR beta sequences and 276 Gb of sequence data. Typing coverage differed by locus: A, B, C, DRB1 and DQB1 were typed in roughly 620-630 donors, DQA1 in 500 to 550, DPA1 in some 570, and DPB1 in roughly 450. Donor age, sex, ethnicity and CMV serostatus were compiled together with the repertoire data. Class I and class II HLA loci were covered by the typing at four-digit resolution. The genetic ancestry cluster associated with self-reported Caucasian donors included 81% of the approximately 410 genotyped donors. The study profiled the T cell repertoires of fewer than 850 subjects by immunosequencing and related them to cytomegalovirus serostatus. Every discovery cohort repertoire had been produced on one sequencing platform. The later analysis used no new phenotypic data to find candidate immune exposures, relying instead on TCR beta sequences and their occurrence across donors. An earlier analysis of more than 450 of the donors used high-throughput TCR beta sequencing to judge whether each TCR beta V gene segment behaved as functional or pseudogenic. Among 300 to 500 genotyped donors of the cohort, an average of around 250,000 unique TCR beta nucleotide sequences was sequenced per donor, of which approximately 19% were non-productive. A later analysis re-examined previously published TCR beta repertoires from roughly 650 donors and added high-resolution HLA genotyping to investigate patterns of TCR occurrence. A later genetic analysis used genome-wide SNP genotypes for 398 of the 666 donors, treating that subset as a discovery cohort. Four or five DR-DQ haplotypes were treated as single units for association and clustering because of strong linkage in the cohort. The aim of the study was to test whether cataloging public T cell receptors could identify signatures of past pathogen exposure. High-throughput TCR immunosequencing, statistical association of individual TCRs with disease status, and machine learning were combined to predict cytomegalovirus infection status. Along with the 666-subject first cohort, a separate validation cohort of over a hundred different subjects was used. About 310 gigabases of sequencing data and tens of millions of unique TCR sequences were included in an early release covering 550 to 800 HLA-typed donors. Here is what the overall study found, with its caveats: The classifier was reported to diagnose cytomegalovirus status with high specificity and sensitivity in both the original cohort and the validation cohort. Sequencing depth was assumed to be roughly uniform across donors in the presence/absence analyses, though that assumption may not hold. The study listed 150 to 200 TCR beta chains as associated with cytomegalovirus. V-gene and J-gene trimming of TCR beta chains was associated with a missense DCLRE1C variant in a later genetic analysis, and the association was replicated in an independent cohort. Some IMGT-functional V segments, including TRBV6-2 and TRBV6-3, could not be told apart with the 87-base-pair reads, so those segments were excluded. According to the authors, the approach could potentially be generalized to other disease states and immunological phenotypes. Most CMV-associated TCR beta chains appeared to be HLA-restricted in a later analysis, and the HLA associations seemed to be driven largely by CMV exposure. This cohort had only TCR beta chains sequenced, and the lack of alpha or paired-chain data limited which features could be detected. In a later analysis, HLA-associated TCR beta chains showed more clonal expansion and lower generation probabilities than non-associated chains that were equally common. A few of the identified cytomegalovirus-associated TCR beta chains were confirmed in vitro to be specific for cytomegalovirus antigens. In an earlier analysis of fewer than 750 of the donors, most TCR beta V segments were observed in productive rearrangements about 87% or about 30% of the time, broadly matching IMGT annotations. Over 15 rarely observed V segments, including chromosome 9 orphons, were excluded from the earlier analysis of several hundred of the donors because counts were too low. For the cohort, immune exposure information was limited to CMV serostatus. A group of highly shared sequence variants was considered likely to be a technical artifact of the sequencing pipeline. Correlated functional status among segregating V segments might be attributable to linkage disequilibrium, but an unknown experimental factor could not be ruled out. Because some donors lacked HLA typing at each locus, the association tests relied only on the typed subset. A further reported finding was that TCR beta sequences accurately predicted the HLA-A and HLA-B alleles for most subjects in the first cohort. At a false discovery rate of 0.05, a later analysis linked 15,000 to 20,000 TCR beta sequences to specific HLA alleles. Assigning TCR associations to individual alleles was difficult when HLA alleles, especially DR and DQ, strongly co-occurred. According to a later analysis, parvovirus B19, influenza, CMV and Epstein-Barr virus appeared linked to several top co-occurrence clusters. Compared with the roughly 720-donor mean, donors in an Asian-associated ancestry cluster had fewer N-insertions in productive TCRs, according to a later genetic analysis. A later analysis found that TCR association rates varied across HLA loci, with DRB1 alleles showing the most associated TCRs and HLA-C alleles the fewest. Most TCR sequences were observed very rarely across donors, whereas some public TCRs were present in many individuals.

In total, roughly 670 healthy bone marrow donors made up the cohort. All cohort members were sampled while nominally healthy, although unrecorded immune exposures were likely present. The donor tested CMV seropositive and was one of the 289 seropositive cohort members. A peripheral blood sample was collected from each donor, and TCR beta sequencing was performed on peripheral blood mononuclear cells. The Qiagen DNeasy Blood Extraction Kit was used to extract genomic DNA from the blood cell samples. Libraries were prepared through the immunoSEQ multiplex PCR assay. For the multiplex PCR, a mixture combining 60 forward primers for TCR Vbeta segments and 13 reverse primers for TCR Jbeta segments was used. The CDR3 region of rearranged TCR beta genes was amplified from genomic DNA with a multiplex PCR assay. Amplified TCR beta libraries were sequenced as 87-base-pair reads on the Illumina HiSeq System. As for the original processing: Across the roughly 640 repertoires, a later analysis counted around 80 million unique TCR beta chains, around 11 million of which were shared by at least two donors. To remove PCR and sequencing errors, raw reads were error-corrected and collapsed into unique sequences using a nearest-neighbor algorithm that merged closely related sequences. To assign V, D and J gene segments, CDR3 sequences were aligned to IMGT reference sequences. Each retained sequence needed at least a six-nucleotide match to both a V gene segment and a J gene segment. Rearrangements were called productive when the CDR3 lacked stop codons and stayed in frame with V and J; all others were non-productive. CDR3 was defined by IMGT convention, running from the second conserved V-encoded cysteine to the conserved J-encoded phenylalanine. The earlier analysis of about 530 of the donors excluded any sequence lacking an unambiguous match to a single V gene segment. In an earlier analysis of almost 600 of the donors, a V segment was called functional when productive rearrangements were above 56.7%, and segregating when the standard deviation between donors exceeded 5%. To diagnose cytomegalovirus status from the catalog of TCR beta chain sequences, a statistical classification framework was built. In a later analysis, V and J genes were assigned by comparing TCR nucleotide sequences against IMGT/GENE-DB human TR gene sequences. In a later analysis, CDR3 sequences and most-parsimonious VDJ recombination scenarios were assigned using the TCRdist pipeline. In a later analysis, each TCR beta chain was defined by its CDR3 amino acid sequence together with its V-gene family, and reads without a unique V-gene family were excluded. In a later analysis, some 600 highly shared, low-generation-probability nucleotide sequences were removed to address suspected cross-contamination and a sequencing artifact. In a later analysis, a clonal expansion index for each public chain was calculated from normalized within-repertoire ranks of inferred template counts. Generation probabilities in a later analysis came from a VDJ recombination model fitted to out-of-frame rearrangements, and those results were checked against IGoR. In a later analysis, TCR-TCR, TCR-HLA and TCR-CMV co-occurrence was scored with hypergeometric tests, and a repertoire-size bias correction was applied to TCR pairs. False discovery rates were estimated in a later analysis by permuting HLA or CMV assignments 20 times. A later analysis grouped co-occurring TCRs with DBSCAN, adding TCRdist sequence similarity when clustering within HLA-allele-positive subsets. For co-occurrence clustering, repertoires with fewer than 30,000 or more than 120,000 public chains were excluded, along with 5 or 6 repertoires with anomalous nucleotide sharing. TCRdb provides this immuneACCESS table in a form limited to in-frame rearrangements. Some clones are lacking; in checked studies, under half of them reflect an unresolved V gene, and why the rest are absent is not known. Clonal size and the V and J genes are those of that table, whereas D and trimming came from the DNA. Here the sample has about 200,000 clones; 82% occur a single time. The ten largest clones add up to approximately 5.7% of the sample.

The CDR3 holds 14 amino acids from the cysteine to the phenylalanine. Just CDR3 DNA is preserved here, 42 bases in frame from base 1. CDR1 and CDR2 were assigned from the germline V gene as SGHTA and FQGNSA. Unmatched junction bases come to 7, with V trimmed by 4 bases and J by 5 bases. The sequence came from a man in his forties in good health and CMV-seropositive. Sequenced material: PBMCs. This chain is built from TRBV7-2 and TRBJ2-7, with 8 middle bases fitting TRBD2. The base sequence is TGTGCCAGCAGCTCTCGGGAGGGCCCACACGAGCAGTACTTC. Its translation reads: CASSSREGPHEQYF. Joined to the reference TRBV7-2 and TRBJ2-7 proteins, this CDR3 gives the full variable domain: GAGVSQSPSNKVTEKGKDVELRCDPISGHTALYWYRQSLGQGLEFLIYFQGNSAPDKSGLPSDRFSAERTGGSVSTLTIQRTQQEDSAVYLCASSSREGPHEQYFGPGTRLTVT.